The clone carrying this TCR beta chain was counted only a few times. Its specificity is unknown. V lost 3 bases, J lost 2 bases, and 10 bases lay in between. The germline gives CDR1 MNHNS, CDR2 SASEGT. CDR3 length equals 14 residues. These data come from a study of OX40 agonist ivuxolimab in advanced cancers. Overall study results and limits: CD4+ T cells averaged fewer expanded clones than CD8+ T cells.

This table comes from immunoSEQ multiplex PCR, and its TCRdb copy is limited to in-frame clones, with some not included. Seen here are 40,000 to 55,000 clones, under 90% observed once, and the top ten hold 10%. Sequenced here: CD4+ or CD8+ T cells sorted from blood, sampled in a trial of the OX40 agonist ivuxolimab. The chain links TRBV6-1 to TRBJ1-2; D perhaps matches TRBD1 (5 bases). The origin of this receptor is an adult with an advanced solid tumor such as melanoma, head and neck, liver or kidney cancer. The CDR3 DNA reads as TGTGCCAGCAGTGACGGGACGGAGAACTATGGCTACACCTTC. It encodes CASSDGTENYGYTF.